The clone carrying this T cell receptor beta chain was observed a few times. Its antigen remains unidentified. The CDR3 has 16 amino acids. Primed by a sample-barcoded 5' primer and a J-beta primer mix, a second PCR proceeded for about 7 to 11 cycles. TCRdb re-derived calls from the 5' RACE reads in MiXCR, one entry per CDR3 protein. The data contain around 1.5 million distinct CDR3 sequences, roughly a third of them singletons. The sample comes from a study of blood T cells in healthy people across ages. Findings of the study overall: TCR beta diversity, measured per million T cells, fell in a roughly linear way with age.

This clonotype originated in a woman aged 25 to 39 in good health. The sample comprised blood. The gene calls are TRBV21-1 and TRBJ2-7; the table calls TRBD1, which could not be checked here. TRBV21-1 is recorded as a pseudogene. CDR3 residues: CASSGEGQVPVHEQYF. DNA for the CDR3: TGTGCCAGCAGCGGGGAGGGACAGGTGCCGGTCCACGAGCAGTACTTC.